This T cell receptor beta chain was recorded in a study of shared clonotypes between healthy human individuals. All donors qualified as healthy HIV-negative adults and had experienced no recent acute infections or vaccinations. The test was conducted at deep level. The authors ran unsorted PBMC replicate PCRs on 300 ng DNA, approximately 30,000 T cell genomes. Unsorted PBMC DNA sequencing spanned ten immunoSEQ deep assay plates. Some clones are missing from TCRdb's copy, which holds only in-frame ones; the method was immunoSEQ multiplex PCR. The sample has about 490,000 clones, about 84% seen once; the top ten hold 12%. V was cut by 7 bases and J by 0 bases, with 13 bases left in between. This CDR3 has 15 residues. Germline CDR1 is MNHNY and CDR2 is SVGAGI (reference sequence).

The sequencing sample was made of PBMCs. The chain employs TRBV6-6 and TRBJ1-3, with a possible D match to TRBD1 (6 bases). This receptor was taken from a woman aged 40-49 years in good health. Some clones in this sample may be carry-over from other donors' samples. The CDR3 sequence: CASTPTGISGNTIYF. DNA for the CDR3: TGTGCCAGCACTCCGACAGGAATCTCTGGAAACACCATATATTTT.